This TCR beta chain was captured in a study of blood T cell repertoires in COVID-19. Across the study: Sources were T cells, B-cell-depleted T cells, or PBMCs; the material itself was cDNA or gDNA.

The protocol was immunoSEQ multiplex PCR, while the TCRdb copy is restricted to in-frame clones and leaves out a portion. The table has a few hundred thousand clones, approximately 85% seen once. Enrollees, about 18 to 89 years old, lived in 24 US areas. Looked up from germline, CDR1 is SGHTA and CDR2 is FQGTGA. The CDR3 totals 13 residues. Trimming cost V 2 bases and J 4 bases, with 5 bases left between them. The clonotype was recovered from a woman younger than 45 who had recovered from COVID-19. V is TRBV7-3 and J is TRBJ2-2; D call uncertain. The specimen sequenced was PBMCs or T cells enriched from blood (not recorded which). The CDR3 loop is CASSLLATGELFF. Here the CDR3 DNA reads TGTGCCAGCAGCTTATTGGCCACCGGGGAGCTGTTTTTT.